A single sample is the source of the 9 T cell receptor beta chains below, sequenced in a study of cytomegalovirus exposure and HLA in healthy donors. Assay: immunoSEQ multiplex PCR; the TCRdb copy retains only in-frame clones and omits some. The data hold 100,000 to 150,000 clones, with 89% observed a single time. The specimen was PBMCs. The source is a woman aged 18-29 years in good health and CMV-seronegative.

This clone showed up just a few times. V and J are TRBV10-1 and TRBJ2-7, with 9 positions matching TRBD2. V lost 5 bases, J lost 5 bases, and 7 bases stayed unmatched. Germline V gene data show CDR1 as WNHNN and CDR2 as SYGVQD (reference sequence). CDR3 length: 14 residues. Here the CDR3 reads CASSLAGAVDEQYF. The CDR3 DNA follows: TGCGCCAGCAGTTTAGCGGGAGCGGTCGACGAGCAGTACTTC.

This rearrangement joins TRBV29-1 to TRBJ2-3, with 11 bases aligning to TRBD2. The germline CDR1 and CDR2 sequences are SQVTM and ANQGSEA. The CDR3 length is 14 residues. The V segment lost 6 bases and the J segment 5 bases; nucleotides outside the gene matches: 7. The DNA of the CDR3 is TGCAGCGTGTCACTAGCGGGAGACGAAGATACGCAGTATTTT. Translating gives CSVSLAGDEDTQYF.

The chain combines TRBV7-6 with TRBJ2-2, with D possibly matching TRBD2 (6 bases). Trimming pared 1 base from V and 2 bases from J, leaving 11 bases between. Germline values: CDR1 SGHVS, CDR2 FNYEAQ. This CDR3 is built from 16 residues. CDR3 protein: CASSLVGGANTGELFF. For the CDR3, the DNA is TGTGCCAGCAGCTTAGTCGGCGGGGCCAACACCGGGGAGCTGTTTTTT. Together with reference TRBV7-6 and TRBJ2-2, the CDR3 gives the full variable domain: GAGVSQSPRYKVTKRGQDVALRCDPISGHVSLYWYRQALGQGPEFLTYFNYEAQQDKSGLPNDRFSAERPEGSISTLTIQRTEQRDSAMYRCASSLVGGANTGELFFGEGSRLTVL.

V gene TRBV2 combines with J gene TRBJ1-1; perhaps TRBD1 as D (6 bases). Germline V lookup: CDR1 SNHLY, CDR2 FYNNEI. The V gene lost 6 bases and the J gene lost 5 bases, with 19 bases spanning the gap. This CDR3 is 15 amino acids long. The CDR3 nucleotides are TGTGCCAGCAGAAGTCACGTCGGGGGGCTGACTGAAGCTTTCTTT. Residues: CASRSHVGGLTEAFF.

This sequence joins TRBV7-2 and TRBJ1-2, with D tentatively TRBD1 (6 bases). The CDR3 is 14 residues long. Trimming stripped 1 base from V and 6 bases from J, with 12 bases between. Germline V lookup: CDR1 SGHTA, CDR2 FQGNSA. CDR3 sequence reads: CASSLVQGWDGYTF. In DNA form, the CDR3 reads TGTGCCAGCAGCTTAGTCCAGGGGTGGGATGGCTACACCTTC.

The rearrangement joins TRBV18 to TRBJ1-1; 8 bases match TRBD1. Germline V lookup: CDR1 KGHSH, CDR2 LQKENI. The CDR3 consists of 15 residues. After removal of 1 base from V and 5 bases from J, the junction contained 6 bases not matched to a gene. The CDR3 DNA follows: TGTGCCAGCTCACCACGGACAGGGACGGGGACTGAAGCTTTCTTT. Translated: CASSPRTGTGTEAFF.

The chain has TRBV7-9 and TRBJ1-3; tentative D call: TRBD1 (6 bases). CDR1 and CDR2 (germline): SEHNR, FQNEAQ (reference sequence). The CDR3 sequence is 14 residues long. V lost 5 bases and J 4 bases, leaving 12 bases between the germline ends. CDR3 sequence reads: CASSPQGNGNTIYF. CDR3 DNA sequence: TGTGCCAGCAGCCCGCAGGGGAACGGAAACACCATATATTTT.

The chain recombines TRBV18 with TRBJ1-1; D not resolved. The CDR3 extends over 16 amino acids. V was pared by 4 bases and J by 5 bases, with 20 bases between. Germline-derived CDR1 and CDR2 are KGHSH and LQKENI. In DNA, the CDR3 is TGTGCCAGCTCACGGGCCCCCTCTATGGCGGGAACTGAAGCTTTCTTT. It yields the protein CASSRAPSMAGTEAFF.

The chain uses TRBV4-1 and TRBJ2-7; TRBD1 is a possible D gene (6 bases). This CDR3 region has 15 residues. V lost 3 bases to trimming and J lost 0 bases, with 12 bases between them. Germline V gene data show CDR1 as MGHRA and CDR2 as YSYEKL. CDR3 sequence reads: CASSQGHIRSYEQYF. CDR3 in DNA: TGCGCCAGCAGCCAGGGACATATACGCTCCTACGAGCAGTACTTC.